What follows are 8 T cell receptor beta chains derived from one specimen sequenced in a study of cytomegalovirus exposure and HLA in healthy donors. Sequencing used immunoSEQ multiplex PCR; TCRdb keeps in-frame clones, though not all of them. The top ten hold about 20% of the sample, which has roughly 90,000 clones, roughly 85% seen once. The sample taken for sequencing was PBMCs. These receptors were taken from a man aged 18 to 30 in good health and CMV-seropositive.

The chain employs TRBV9 and TRBJ2-1, with TRBD2 identical over 14 bases. This CDR3 has 15 amino acids. V lost 2 bases, J lost 9 bases, and 4 bases stayed unmatched. The germline V gene encodes CDR1 SGDLS and CDR2 YYNGEE. The CDR3 here is CASSVGTSGRGEQFF. CDR3 bases: TGTGCCAGCAGCGTGGGGACTAGCGGGAGAGGTGAGCAGTTCTTC.

The genes are TRBV5-1 and TRBJ2-7; no definite D call. Trimming removed 1 base at V and 5 bases at J, with 7 bases between. This CDR3 contains 12 residues. Germline V gives CDR1 SGHRS, CDR2 YFSETQ. CDR3: CASSLTGHEQYF. CDR3 in DNA: TGCGCCAGCAGCTTGACGGGTCACGAGCAGTACTTC.

V usage is TRBV5-4 and J usage is TRBJ2-1; 8 bases align to TRBD2. Germline CDR1 is SGHNT and CDR2 is YYREEE (reference sequence). V shed 6 bases, J shed 0 bases, and the junction held 11 bases outside the gene matches. The CDR3 consists of 17 residues. The CDR3 reads CASTRLLAGLSYNEQFF. DNA of the CDR3: TGTGCCAGCACCCGCTTGTTAGCGGGGCTCTCCTACAATGAGCAGTTCTTC.

This rearrangement joins TRBV7-2 to TRBJ2-2; 8 positions match TRBD1. After removal of 1 base from V and 4 bases from J, the junction contained 5 bases not matched to a gene. Germline V CDR1 and CDR2: SGHTA, FQGNSA. This CDR3 comprises 16 residues. In nucleotides, the CDR3 is TGTGCCAGCAGCTTAGTGTGGACAGGGCTCACCGGGGAGCTGTTTTTT. Its protein product is CASSLVWTGLTGELFF.

This clone was detected only once. The V and J genes are TRBV13 and TRBJ1-2, with D tentatively TRBD1 (5 bases). Trimming removed 2 bases at V and 4 bases at J, with 11 bases between. The germline V gene has CDR1 PRHDT and CDR2 FYEKMQ (reference sequence). This CDR3 has 14 residues. The CDR3 DNA is TGTGCCAGCAGCTTATTGCGGGACGTCTATGGCTACACCTTC. Translation: CASSLLRDVYGYTF.

This chain uses TRBV6-4 with TRBJ1-1; 8 bases line up with TRBD1. CDR3 length: 15 residues. Germline CDR1 and CDR2: MRHNA and SNTAGT. The junction had 9 bases not matched to a gene; V was cut back by 5 bases and J by 4 bases. The CDR3 sequence: CASSRTGIPGTEAFF. The CDR3, as DNA: TGTGCCAGCAGTCGGACAGGGATTCCGGGCACTGAAGCTTTCTTT.

This clone was counted once. V and J are TRBV11-2 and TRBJ1-4; perhaps TRBD1 as D (6 bases). Trimming took 9 bases from V and 6 from J, leaving 23 bases between them. Germline CDR1 and CDR2: SGHAT and FQNNGV. This CDR3 is 16 amino acids long. The CDR3 sequence: CASQKSGRGGDEKLFF. CDR3 DNA sequence: TGTGCCAGTCAGAAGTCGGGCAGGGGAGGGGATGAAAAACTGTTTTTT.

The CDR3 region is CAWTQGKSPLHF. The CDR3 nucleotides are TGTGCCTGGACGCAGGGTAAATCACCCCTCCACTTT. The gene calls are TRBV30 and TRBJ1-6; perhaps TRBD1 as D (5 bases). Looked up from germline, CDR1 is GTSNPN and CDR2 is SVGIG (reference sequence). CDR3 length: 12 residues. Trimming removed 4 bases at V and 10 bases at J, with 11 bases between.